This TCR beta chain was identified in a study of T cell repertoires in cytomegalovirus infection. Overall study: Both a matching HLA type and CMV infection were indicated by public TCR beta signatures.

One entry per CDR3 protein results from TCRdb running MiXCR on the reads. The table records hundreds of thousands of distinct CDR3 sequences, roughly 30% of them present only once. The CDR3 covers 15 residues. Trimming removed 2 bases from V and 3 bases from J, with 14 bases in between. Germline CDR1 SGHKS, CDR2 YYEKEE (reference sequence). This sequence originates from a human donor in good health (CMV status not recorded). Some clones in this sample may be carry-over from other donors' samples. Material for sequencing was PBMCs. The chain joins TRBV5-5 to TRBJ1-2; TRBD1 might be the D (6 bases). The CDR3 protein is CASSLGGPPYYGYTF. The CDR3 DNA sequence: TGTGCCAGCAGCTTAGGGGGACCGCCTTACTATGGCTACACCTTC.